These 21 T cell receptor beta chains came from one sample sequenced in a study of T cell responses to AZD1222 COVID-19 vaccine. TCRdb's copy holds only in-frame clones and misses some; the assay was immunoSEQ multiplex PCR. The sample holds 150,000 to 200,000 clones; more than 80% are singletons and the top ten take more than 4%. Sequencing was performed on peripheral blood, taken 28 days after the second dose of the MenACWY control vaccine. Every receptor here comes from an adult who received the MenACWY meningococcal vaccine as a control.

The chain is built from TRBV11-3 and TRBJ2-3; no definite D call. Germline V gene lookup returns CDR1 SGHNT and CDR2 YENEEA. V was pared by 5 bases and J by 6 bases, with 12 bases between. This CDR3 region has 13 residues. CDR3 amino acids: CASSPTTMDTQYF. The CDR3 DNA reads as TGTGCCAGCAGCCCAACCACGATGGATACGCAGTATTTT.

The chain combines TRBV6-5 with TRBJ2-7; D is ambiguous. The V end was cut by 2 bases, the J end by 1 base, with 6 bases between. CDR1 is MNHEY and CDR2 is SVGAGI in the germline V gene. The length of the CDR3 is 13 residues. CDR3 protein: CASSYQNSYEQYF. CDR3 bases: TGTGCCAGCAGTTACCAGAATTCCTACGAGCAGTACTTC.

The V call is TRBV5-1, the J call TRBJ2-1; 7 bases line up with TRBD2. The CDR3 covers 16 residues. Germline V gene lookup returns CDR1 SGHRS and CDR2 YFSETQ. The ends lost 3 bases at V and 15 bases at J; junction bases unmatched: 21. CDR3 loop: CASSSDPTSRYNVPFF. CDR3 DNA sequence: TGCGCCAGCAGCTCAGACCCGACTAGCAGATACAATGTACCGTTCTTC.

This chain links TRBV4-3 with TRBJ2-1; D is uncertain. This CDR3 spans 15 amino acids. The V gene's germline CDR1 is LGHNA and CDR2 YSLEER. Trimming cost V 4 bases and J 0 bases, with 10 bases left between them. For the CDR3, the DNA is TGCGCCAGCAGCCCCCTGTTAAGCTCCTACAATGAGCAGTTCTTC. This gives the protein CASSPLLSSYNEQFF.

This chain uses TRBV7-9 with TRBJ2-7; the D gene is possibly TRBD1 (6 bases). The CDR3 is made up of 18 amino acids. Germline V lookup: CDR1 SEHNR, CDR2 FQNEAQ (reference sequence). V lost 5 bases and J 0 bases, leaving 23 bases between the germline ends. In nucleotides, the CDR3 is TGTGCCAGCAGCCTACCGGGACACAGTGGGGCTAGCTCCTACGAGCAGTACTTC. Its protein product is CASSLPGHSGASSYEQYF.

This chain links TRBV2 with TRBJ2-2, with 9 bases lining up with TRBD1. Germline CDR1 SNHLY, CDR2 FYNNEI. CDR3 length: 14 amino acids. Losses at the gene ends were 5 bases for V and 4 bases for J; bases not matched to a gene: 2. The DNA for the CDR3 is TGTGCCAGCAGTACAGGGGGCCGCACCGGGGAGCTGTTTTTT. Amino acids: CASSTGGRTGELFF.

Here the CDR3 DNA reads TGTGCCAGCAGCTTGGGACAGCTTGAAAAACTGTTTTTT. Protein: CASSLGQLEKLFF. V usage is TRBV5-6 and J usage is TRBJ1-4, with TRBD1 as a possible D gene (5 bases). Germline V gives CDR1 SGHDT, CDR2 YYEEEE. Trimming left V 0 bases short and J 7 bases short, with 7 bases between. There are 13 residues in the CDR3.

The rearrangement links TRBV28 to TRBJ2-2; D not certain. CDR1 and CDR2 from the germline V gene are MDHEN and SYDVKM. The CDR3 covers 15 residues. V lost 1 base, J lost 0 bases, and 6 bases lay in between. This chain's CDR3 is CASSLLLANTGELFF. The CDR3 DNA reads TGTGCCAGCAGTTTATTGCTGGCGAACACCGGGGAGCTGTTTTTT.

V usage is TRBV9 and J usage is TRBJ1-1; 8 bases are a match to TRBD1. CDR3 size: 14 residues. CDR1 and CDR2 (germline): SGDLS, YYNGEE. Trimming removed 2 bases from V and 4 bases from J; junction bases left unmatched: 4. The chain's CDR3 is CASSVLTGGTEAFF. CDR3 DNA sequence: TGTGCCAGCAGCGTCCTTACAGGGGGCACTGAAGCTTTCTTT.

This clone appeared once. This sequence joins TRBV28 and TRBJ1-1; D is possibly TRBD1 (6 bases). The germline CDR1 and CDR2 sequences are MDHEN and SYDVKM. The CDR3 extends over 13 amino acids. V was cut by 5 bases and J by 9 bases, with 16 bases left in between. The CDR3 DNA reads TGTGCCAGCAGTCCTCGGACAGCCTTAAAAGCTTTCTTT. This translates into CASSPRTALKAFF.

This chain links TRBV10-1 with TRBJ1-3, with 8 bases matching TRBD1. This CDR3 has 15 amino acids. Germline-derived CDR1 and CDR2 are WNHNN and SYGVQD (reference sequence). Trimming cost V 4 bases and J 1 base; bases outside gene matches: 3. CDR3 in DNA: TGCGCCAGCAGTGGAGGACAGGGATCTGGAAACACCATATATTTT. Translation gives CASSGGQGSGNTIYF.

The V gene is TRBV5-1, the J gene TRBJ2-1; TRBD2 agrees at 9 bases. Germline CDR1 and CDR2: SGHRS and YFSETQ. This CDR3 is 14 amino acids long. V lost 5 bases to trimming and J lost 7 bases; unmatched junction nucleotides: 7. The CDR3 nucleotides are TGCGCCAGCAGTGGACTAGCGCCAGAAAATGAGCAGTTCTTC. Translation: CASSGLAPENEQFF. The full variable domain, its missing parts supplied by reference TRBV5-1 and TRBJ2-1, is KAGVTQTPRYLIKTRGQQVTLSCSPISGHRSVSWYQQTPGQGLQFLFEYFSETQRNKGNFPGRFSGRQFSNSRSEMNVSTLELGDSALYLCASSGLAPENEQFFGPGTRLTVL.

The V and J genes are TRBV28 and TRBJ1-3; no firm D call. The CDR3 covers 15 residues. Germline lookup yields CDR1 MDHEN and CDR2 SYDVKM. Between the trimmed V and J ends, which lost 1 base and 3 bases, there was a span of 10 bases. In DNA form, the CDR3 reads TGTGCCAGCAGTTTATCGATGTTGCGTGGAAACACCATATATTTT. Its translation is CASSLSMLRGNTIYF.

The V and J genes are TRBV19 and TRBJ2-3; D may correspond to TRBD1 or TRBD2 (5 bases each). V lost 5 bases and J 2 bases, leaving 17 bases between the germline ends. Germline V gene data show CDR1 as LNHDA and CDR2 as SQIVND (reference sequence). The CDR3 spans 16 residues. CDR3 sequence (DNA): TGTGCCAGTAGTCCCTGGGGAAGGGGAGTCACAGATACGCAGTATTTT. Protein sequence: CASSPWGRGVTDTQYF.

This clone occurred once. This chain connects TRBV4-3 to TRBJ2-7, with TRBD1 as a possible D gene (7 bases). The V gene lost 1 base and the J gene lost 5 bases, with 21 bases spanning the gap. This CDR3 comprises 17 residues. CDR1 LGHNA and CDR2 YSLEER come from the germline V gene. CDR3 sequence (DNA): TGCGCCAGCAGCCAAGGAGTGGAGGGGGCAGCAGGGAACGAGCAGTACTTC. Amino acid sequence: CASSQGVEGAAGNEQYF.

The V call is TRBV30, the J call TRBJ1-4; a possible D gene is TRBD1 (6 bases). The CDR3 loop spans 12 amino acids. Trimming left V 5 bases short and J 5 bases short, with 9 bases between. Germline CDR1 reads GTSNPN; CDR2 reads SVGIG (reference sequence). CDR3 coding DNA: TGTGCCTGGGGCAGGGGAAATGAAAAACTGTTTTTT. Its protein product is CAWGRGNEKLFF.

The V call is TRBV28, the J call TRBJ2-5; no clear D gene. Trimming removed 3 bases from V and 12 bases from J, with 17 bases in between. This CDR3 has 13 residues. Germline lookup yields CDR1 MDHEN and CDR2 SYDVKM. The CDR3 DNA reads as TGTGCCAGCAGTTTGTCTCTGGTCACATTAGAGTACTTC. Translated, it gives CASSLSLVTLEYF. Variable domain in full (rest from reference TRBV28 and TRBJ2-5): DVKVTQSSRYLVKRTGEKVFLECVQDMDHENMFWYRQDPGLGLRLIYFSYDVKMKEKGDIPEGYSVSREKKERFSLILESASTNQTSMYLCASSLSLVTLEYFGPGTRLLVL.

The CDR3 DNA is TGTGCCAGCTCACCACTCTGGGCAAAGACCCAGTACTTC. Its translation is CASSPLWAKTQYF. The chain recombines TRBV18 with TRBJ2-5; D not certain. CDR3 length: 13 amino acids. Germline loops: CDR1 KGHSH, CDR2 LQKENI. The V end lost 1 base, the J end lost 6 bases, and 9 bases lay between the germline ends.

The rearrangement links TRBV7-2 to TRBJ1-6; D may be TRBD1 (6 bases). The germline gives CDR1 SGHTA, CDR2 FQGNSA. Trimming cost V 5 bases and J 9 bases, with 14 bases left between them. The CDR3 length is 14 residues. The CDR3 reads CASSHRDILSPLHF. CDR3 DNA: TGTGCCAGCAGCCACAGGGACATCCTTTCACCCCTCCACTTT. The whole variable domain, remainder taken from reference TRBV7-2 and TRBJ1-6, is GAGVSQSPSNKVTEKGKDVELRCDPISGHTALYWYRQSLGQGLEFLIYFQGNSAPDKSGLPSDRFSAERTGGSVSTLTIQRTQQEDSAVYLCASSHRDILSPLHFGNGTRLTVT.

The chain uses TRBV4-2 and TRBJ2-7; maybe TRBD2 (5 bases). The V gene's germline CDR1 is LGHNA and CDR2 YNFKEQ. V was pared by 1 base and J by 2 bases, with 12 bases between. The CDR3 is 15 residues long. CDR3 sequence (DNA): TGTGCCAGCAGCCAAGCCGCGGGTCTTACCTACGAGCAGTACTTC. Amino acids: CASSQAAGLTYEQYF.

J is TRBJ2-7 and V is TRBV15, with a possible D match to TRBD2 (6 bases). Germline V gene lookup returns CDR1 LNHNV and CDR2 YYDKDF (reference sequence). The CDR3 length is 13 residues. Between the trimmed V and J ends, which lost 4 bases and 7 bases, there was a span of 14 bases. CDR3 in amino acids: CATSIRRLGEQYF. CDR3 sequence (DNA): TGTGCCACCAGCATCAGAAGACTAGGGGAGCAGTACTTC.